The rows below give T cell receptor beta chains drawn from one sample of a study of early T cells in non-severe SARS-CoV-2 infection. One entry per CDR3 protein results from TCRdb running MiXCR on the 5' RACE reads. The sample has tens of thousands of distinct CDR3 sequences, 5.4% seen once. The sample in question was whole blood, obtained at baseline. The receptors derive from an adult who was a healthcare worker with PCR-confirmed SARS-CoV-2 infection or an uninfected control (not recorded which). The CDR3 runs from the conserved cysteine through the conserved F or W. D genes are given only for firm matches. Clone size is stated in some rows and not others, as once, few, many or a class when expanded.

>NA|NA|TRBV20-1|TRBJ2-3
TGCCGTACCCCCTCCGGAGGGAGTGGTGCAGATACGCAGTATTTT
CRTPSGGSGADTQYF
>NA|NA|TRBV9|TRBJ1-1
TGTGCCAGCAGCCCCAGGGGATCAGGGACGGACACTGAAGCTTTCTTT
CASSPRGSGTDTEAFF
>NA|NA|TRBV5-6|TRBJ2-1
TGTGCCAGCAGCTTGATAGACAGCCCCCGGGTATGGTTCTTC
CASSLIDSPRVWFF
>NA|NA|TRBV6-5|TRBJ2-7
TGTGCCAGCCGAATGACAGAGGTCTACGAGCAGTACTTC
CASRMTEVYEQYF
>many|TRBD2|TRBV11-2|TRBJ2-1
TGTGCCAGCAGCTCTCCGACTAGCGGGAGCTCCTACAATGAGCAGTTCTTC
CASSSPTSGSSYNEQFF
>many|NA|TRBV7-2|TRBJ2-2
TGTGCCAGCAGCCAGACAAGAGCCGGGGAGCTGTTTTTT
CASSQTRAGELFF
>many|NA|TRBV29-1|TRBJ2-7
TGCAGCGTTGAAGATAGGTCCAGGGGCCTCTCCTACGAGCAGTACTTC
CSVEDRSRGLSYEQYF
>many|NA|TRBV7-2|TRBJ2-1
TGTGCCAGCAGCTTATCACGGCAGGACGATGAGCAGTTCTTC
CASSLSRQDDEQFF
>few|NA|TRBV7-3|TRBJ2-1
TGTGCCAGCAGCTTAAATAGCGGTGGGTACAATGAGCAGTTCTTC
CASSLNSGGYNEQFF
>many|NA|TRBV5-5|TRBJ2-1
TGTGCCAGCCAGGTTATGCCCCACACCTACAATGAGCAGTTCTTC
CASQVMPHTYNEQFF
>many|NA|TRBV6-2/TRBV6-3|TRBJ1-1
TGTGCCAGCGATCTCGGAGAGGCGACTGAAGCTTTCTTT
CASDLGEATEAFF
>few|NA|TRBV19|TRBJ2-7
TGTGCCAGTAGTATCTCGTCGGACGGAAGGCCGTACGAGCAGTACTTC
CASSISSDGRPYEQYF
>many|TRBD1|TRBV11-2|TRBJ1-1
TGTGCCAGCAGCTTAGGCAGGGGGACCATGAACACTGAAGCTTTCTTT
CASSLGRGTMNTEAFF
>many|TRBD2|TRBV29-1|TRBJ2-7
TGCAGCGTTGATCTTAGCGGGAGGGCGTACGAGCAGTACTTC
CSVDLSGRAYEQYF
>many|NA|TRBV20-1|TRBJ1-1
TGCAGTTACCGATTACGACCGCAACCGAACACTGAAGCTTTCTTT
CSYRLRPQPNTEAFF
>few|TRBD1|TRBV3-1|TRBJ1-1
TGTGCCAGCAGTCGGGGACAGACAGACTTGAACACTGAAGCTTTCTTT
CASSRGQTDLNTEAFF
>many|TRBD1|TRBV6-5|TRBJ1-2
TGTGCCAGCAGAGAGACAGGGATACTCGTCAATGGCTACACCTTC
CASRETGILVNGYTF
>many|TRBD1|TRBV7-8|TRBJ2-7
TGTGCCAGCAGCTTTAACAGGGGGGCCTACGAGCAGTACTTC
CASSFNRGAYEQYF
>many|TRBD1|TRBV19|TRBJ1-5
TGTGCCAGTCGGCAAAGTAGGGACAGACAAAATCAGCCCCAGCATTTT
CASRQSRDRQNQPQHF
>many|TRBD1|TRBV6-9|TRBJ2-7
TGTGCCAGCAGTTACAAGGGGGCAACCTACGAGCAGTACTTC
CASSYKGATYEQYF
>few|NA|TRBV10-2|TRBJ1-4
TGCGCCAGCAAGGCCGACCGCAAAGGAACTAATGAAAAACTGTTTTTT
CASKADRKGTNEKLFF
>NA|TRBD1|TRBV25-1|TRBJ2-7
TGTGCCAGCAAGGACAGGGGCTACGAGCAGTACTTC
CASKDRGYEQYF
>many|NA|TRBV12-3/TRBV12-4|TRBJ2-3
TGTGCCAGCAGTGACCTAGCCGGTCGCACAGATACGCAGTATTTT
CASSDLAGRTDTQYF
>many|NA|TRBV30|TRBJ1-2
TGTGCCTGGATGTCGAGGGGGTCTGGCTACACCTTC
CAWMSRGSGYTF
>NA|NA|TRBV10-1|TRBJ1-1
TGCGCCAGCAGTGTTAAACAGAACACTGAAGCTTTCTTT
CASSVKQNTEAFF
>many|NA|TRBV28|TRBJ1-1
TGTGCCAGCAGTTTTCACTTTTCGGAGAACACTGAAGCTTTCTTT
CASSFHFSENTEAFF
>many|NA|TRBV13|TRBJ1-3
TGTGCCAGCACCAGCTCTGGAAACACCATATATTTT
CASTSSGNTIYF
>few|NA|TRBV6-5|TRBJ1-3
TGTGCCAGCAGTCAACAGGGTCGCGGAAACACCATATATTTT
CASSQQGRGNTIYF
>many|NA|TRBV6-5|TRBJ2-1
TGTGCCAGCAGCTACGCGGGGAGTTCCTACAATGAGCAGTTCTTC
CASSYAGSSYNEQFF
>many|NA|TRBV20-1|TRBJ2-3
TGCAGTGCTGGACCGACTAGAAGCGTCGCGCAGTATTTT
CSAGPTRSVAQYF
>NA|NA|TRBV28|TRBJ2-3
TGTGCCAGCAGTTCTCCCGGACAGACCACAGATACGCAGTATTTT
CASSSPGQTTDTQYF
>NA|TRBD1|TRBV28|TRBJ1-3
TGTGCCAGCAGTTTGGGGACCGACAGGGTAAACACCATATATTTT
CASSLGTDRVNTIYF
>many|NA|TRBV20-1|TRBJ1-2
TGCAGTGCTGGAGGAGTCGGGCAGGGACCCTATGGCTACACCTTC
CSAGGVGQGPYGYTF